The clone carrying this T cell receptor (beta chain) occurred a few times. Its specificity is unknown. The sample belongs to a study of cytomegalovirus exposure and HLA in healthy donors. Study-level information: Earlier work reported about 110 million unique TCR beta sequences from about 190 million T cells.

Study observations and caveats: Across HLA loci, a later analysis found differing TCR association rates, with DRB1 most and HLA-C fewest. Per published reports, the classifier diagnosed cytomegalovirus status with high specificity and sensitivity.

At collection, donors were nominally healthy, but unrecorded immune exposures were probable. The CDR3 covers 14 residues. Trimming cost V 4 bases and J 8 bases; bases outside gene matches: 8. Germline V gives CDR1 SGHRS, CDR2 YFSETQ. The PCR contained 60 Vbeta and 13 Jbeta primers. Clones were sequenced by immunoSEQ multiplex PCR, and TCRdb holds only the in-frame ones, with some missing. The repertoire includes 120,000 or so clones, approximately 76% of them detected once, and 15% to 20% sits in the top ten. J is TRBJ2-1 and V is TRBV5-1; TRBD2 aligns across 8 bases. Sequenced material: PBMCs. The receptor was isolated from a man aged 45 to 65 in good health and CMV-seropositive. In DNA form, the CDR3 reads TGCGCCAGCAGCGAACGGACGGGGGGGGATGAGCAGTTCTTC. It encodes CASSERTGGDEQFF.